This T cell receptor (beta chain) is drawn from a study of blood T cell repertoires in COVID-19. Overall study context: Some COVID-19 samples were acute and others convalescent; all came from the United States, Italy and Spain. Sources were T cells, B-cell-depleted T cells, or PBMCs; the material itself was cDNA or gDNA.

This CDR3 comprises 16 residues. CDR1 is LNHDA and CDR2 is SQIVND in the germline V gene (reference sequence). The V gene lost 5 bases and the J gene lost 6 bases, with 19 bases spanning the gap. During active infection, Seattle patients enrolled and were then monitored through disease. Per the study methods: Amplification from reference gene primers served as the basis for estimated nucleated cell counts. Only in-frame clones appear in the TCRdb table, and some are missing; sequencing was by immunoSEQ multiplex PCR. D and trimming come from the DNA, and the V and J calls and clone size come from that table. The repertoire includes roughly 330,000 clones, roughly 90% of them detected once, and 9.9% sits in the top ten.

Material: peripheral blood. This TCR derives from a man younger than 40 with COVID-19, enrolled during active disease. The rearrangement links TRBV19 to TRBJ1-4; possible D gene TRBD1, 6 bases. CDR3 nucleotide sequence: TGTGCCAGTAGTTCTTCTAATGGGGGCAAGGATGAAAAACTGTTTTTT. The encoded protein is CASSSSNGGKDEKLFF.